This TCR beta chain stems from a study of spatial heterogeneity in lung cancer. Study details: Correlation of TCR transcript counts in tumor regions with a T cell module score from matched bulk RNA-seq was strong. Within raw reads, each unique TCR and UMI combination appeared on average more than ten times. Findings and limits, study-wide: Expanded alpha and beta TCR counts within tumors tracked tumor mutation counts.

Within the sample, this clonotype is medium-sized (0.01 to 0.1%). The antigen is undetermined. The time point denotes: sample taken at primary tumor resection. Researchers sequenced whole RNA taken from tumor, nontumor lung or frozen PBMC without sorting. The CDR3 extends over 11 amino acids. V gave up 3 bases and J gave up 12 bases, with 10 bases separating them. In germline, CDR1 is SGHDT, CDR2 YYEEEE. TCRdb used MiXCR to reprocess the 5' RACE reads, holding one entry per CDR3 protein. The profile shows roughly 5,200 distinct CDR3 sequences, about 8.2% of them singletons. This receptor was identified in a female donor with early-stage non-small cell lung cancer. V and J are TRBV5-6 and TRBJ2-1; the D is unclear. The sequencing here drew on lung tumor tissue, taken at surgery. The DNA of the CDR3 is TGTGCCAGCAGCTATCAGACTGGGCAGTTCTTC. It yields the protein CASSYQTGQFF.